This T cell receptor (beta chain) was retrieved from a study of blood T cell repertoires in COVID-19. Whole-study context: Spain, Italy and the United States supplied samples that represented acute and convalescent COVID-19. T cells, B-cell-depleted T cells, or PBMCs supplied cDNA or gDNA.

Per the germline V gene, CDR1 is LNHNV and CDR2 is YYDKDF (reference sequence). Trimming took off 0 bases at V and 2 bases at J, with 12 bases between the two ends. This CDR3 spans 16 amino acids. Authors' processing steps: Researchers report that nucleated cell counts were estimated from reference gene primer amplification. Clones were read by immunoSEQ multiplex PCR, and TCRdb kept only the in-frame ones, dropping some. V and J calls and clone size are copied from that table; D and trimming were computed from the DNA. The sample records 200,000 or so clones, around four fifths being singletons. The source is a woman aged 25 to 39 with acute or convalescent COVID-19. This rearrangement joins TRBV15 to TRBJ2-3, with D hard to call. The sample consisted of peripheral blood. This CDR3 is CATSRDDWKNTDTQYF. In DNA form, the CDR3 reads TGTGCCACCAGCAGAGATGACTGGAAAAACACAGATACGCAGTATTTT.